A selection of T cell receptor beta chains follows, all from one sample in a study of T cell repertoires in cytomegalovirus infection. TCRdb re-analysed the reads in MiXCR, keeping a single row per CDR3 protein. Altogether some 450,000 distinct CDR3 sequences are present, around 32% being singletons, with the ten largest covering roughly 15%. Sequenced input: PBMCs. The receptors stem from a human donor in good health (CMV status not recorded). Some clones in this sample may be carry-over from other donors' samples. Each CDR3 is given with its conserved first and last residue. A D gene is named only where the DNA matches it firmly. Only part of the rows carry a size: once, few, many, or a class if the clone is expanded.

J | D | V | length | size | DNA | CDR3
TRBJ1-2 | - | TRBV7-2 | 15 | many | TGTGCCAGCAGCTTAGGGCACCCTTCGGTGGATGGCTACACCTTC | CASSLGHPSVDGYTF
TRBJ2-7 | - | TRBV6-1 | 13 | many | TGTGCCAGCAGTGACGGACTGAGGAACGAGCAGTACTTC | CASSDGLRNEQYF
TRBJ2-7 | - | TRBV5-6 | 13 | - | TGTGCCAGCCGCTTACGAGGAACCTACGAGCAGTACTTC | CASRLRGTYEQYF
TRBJ2-1 | - | TRBV7-5 | 19 | - | - | CISVPDTRTGDRSVDEQFF
TRBJ1-2 | - | TRBV28 | 14 | - | TGTGCCAGCAGTTCTTTTGGCAGGGATGATGGCTACACCTTC | CASSSFGRDDGYTF
TRBJ2-3 | - | TRBV5-4 | 16 | few | TGTGCCAGCAGCTCCCGGCGAGGGGGTGGATCAGATACGCAGTATTTT | CASSSRRGGGSDTQYF
TRBJ2-7 | TRBD1 | TRBV7-9 | 15 | few | TGTGCCAGCAGCTTACCGCAGGGGGCGGCGTACGAGCAGTACTTC | CASSLPQGAAYEQYF
TRBJ2-2 | - | TRBV27 | 11 | few | TGTGCCAGCATCAGCTCCGGGGAGCTGTTTTTT | CASISSGELFF
TRBJ2-7 | - | TRBV19 | 15 | few | TGTGCCAGTAGTAAAAGACAGGAATCCCCCTACGAGCAGTACTTC | CASSKRQESPYEQYF
TRBJ2-3 | TRBD2 | TRBV10-3 | 14 | - | TGTGCCATCAATGGGGCGGGGGGTTTGGATCCGCAGTATTTT | CAINGAGGLDPQYF
TRBJ2-5 | - | TRBV10-3 | 15 | - | TGTGCCATCAGTGACCCCGCCAGGGACGTTGAGACCCAGTACTTC | CAISDPARDVETQYF
TRBJ2-5 | - | TRBV7-9 | 16 | - | TGTGCCAGCAGCTTACCCCCAGGGTACCCCCAAGAGACCCAGTACTTC | CASSLPPGYPQETQYF
TRBJ1-5 | TRBD1 | TRBV6-2/TRBV6-3 | 15 | few | TGTGCCAGCAGTCGACAGGGGATGGGTAATCAGCCCCAGCATTTT | CASSRQGMGNQPQHF
TRBJ1-2 | TRBD1 | TRBV25-1 | 16 | few | TGTGCCAGCAGCGGGACAGGGGGCGGATTGAACTATGGCTACACCTTC | CASSGTGGGLNYGYTF
TRBJ2-5 | TRBD1 | TRBV25-1 | 15 | few | TGTGCCAGCAGTGAGGACAGGGGCCCCCAAGAGACCCAGTACTTC | CASSEDRGPQETQYF
TRBJ1-3 | - | TRBV12-3/TRBV12-4 | 14 | few | TGTGCCAGCAGTTCCCTTCTGGGACCAAACACCATATATTTT | CASSSLLGPNTIYF
TRBJ2-2 | - | TRBV5-1 | 15 | - | TGCGCCAGCGTAGAGGGGGGCCCGAACACCGGGGAGCTGTTTTTT | CASVEGGPNTGELFF
TRBJ2-5 | TRBD2 | TRBV7-9 | 15 | - | TGTGCCAGCAGCCCAAGCGGGGGGATTCAAGAGACCCAGTACTTC | CASSPSGGIQETQYF
TRBJ1-2 | TRBD1 | TRBV14 | 17 | - | TGTGCCAGCAGCCAGAGGACAGGGAGGCTGAACAACTATGGCTACACCTTC | CASSQRTGRLNNYGYTF
TRBJ2-2 | - | TRBV7-6 | 15 | - | TGTGCCAGCAGCTTAGGGACAGACGTCACCGGGGAGCTGTTTTTT | CASSLGTDVTGELFF
TRBJ2-7 | TRBD1 | TRBV12-3/TRBV12-4 | 15 | - | TGTGCCAGCAGTTTAAGGGGGACAGCCTCCTACGAGCAGTACTTC | CASSLRGTASYEQYF
TRBJ2-7 | - | TRBV6-6 | 15 | many | TGTGCCAGCAGTTACGGCAGGGTGGTCTCCTACGAGCAGTACTTC | CASSYGRVVSYEQYF
TRBJ2-5 | TRBD1 | TRBV6-2/TRBV6-3 | 15 | - | TGTGCCAGCGGATTGACAGGGGGCTTTTCTGAGACCCAGTACTTC | CASGLTGGFSETQYF